Sequencing of this T cell receptor (beta chain) was carried out in a study of CD8 T cells in Susac syndrome. The wider study: At the time of blood draw, patients with Susac syndrome were therapy-naive, receiving corticosteroids, or receiving intravenous immunoglobulin alone. Study-wide results and limits: As the study acknowledged, the number of individuals in its TCR sequencing and HLA analysis was relatively small.

About this clonotype: Its antigen is not known.

V lost 4 bases and J 0 bases, leaving 18 bases between the germline ends. Germline loops: CDR1 MNHEY, CDR2 SVGEGT. The CDR3 loop spans 17 amino acids. Random hexamers were used to reverse transcribe the RNA input (roughly 0.5 to 1 ug). TCR beta CDR3 was amplified by immunoSEQ multiplex PCR. This amplification extended across 54 Vbeta and 13 Jbeta segments. TCRdb called the immunoSEQ multiplex PCR reads again in MiXCR, with one record for every CDR3 protein. The table lists around 170,000 distinct CDR3 sequences, almost 96% of them singletons. Sequencing used CD4+ T cells from PBMCs. This clonotype was obtained from a human donor with Susac syndrome. J is TRBJ2-5 and V is TRBV6-2 or TRBV6-3; the D is unclear. The CDR3 DNA follows: TGTGCCAGCAGTTCCTCTTGGCAGGCCCGGAACCAAGAGACCCAGTACTTC. Translation gives CASSSSWQARNQETQYF.